These T cell receptor beta chains were read from a single sample in a study of T cell changes during pregnancy in multiple sclerosis. TCRdb's table, derived via immunoSEQ multiplex PCR, lists solely in-frame clones and lacks some. Of about 83,000 clones listed, about 95% are singletons. This specimen was peripheral blood, taken in the second trimester of pregnancy. The receptors shown here come from a female donor with multiple sclerosis, enrolled in a pregnancy study. Each CDR3 is given with its conserved first and last residue. The D gene is left open where the match is weak. Size values are once, few and many counts, or a class for expanded clones, and some rows have none.

j_call | clone_size | v_call | d_call | cdr3_aa | cdr3_nt
TRBJ1-1 | . | TRBV27 | TRBD1 | CASSNMGVGQGYTEAFF | TGTGCCAGCAGTAATATGGGCGTAGGACAGGGGTACACTGAAGCTTTCTTT
TRBJ1-2 | . | TRBV7-6 | . | CASSDGGLDYGYTF | TGTGCCAGCAGCGATGGGGGGTTGGACTATGGCTACACCTTC
TRBJ2-4 | . | TRBV18 | . | CASSPTRGGDIQYF | TGTGCCAGCTCACCGACCCGAGGGGGGGACATTCAGTACTTC
TRBJ2-5 | . | TRBV30 | TRBD1 | CACHRGKTQYF | TGTGCCTGTCACAGGGGTAAGACCCAGTACTTC
TRBJ1-2 | . | TRBV19 | . | CASSISRDNYGYTF | TGTGCCAGTAGTATAAGCAGGGATAACTATGGCTACACCTTC
TRBJ2-1 | . | TRBV9 | TRBD2 | CASSGGGSYNEQFF | TGTGCCAGCAGCGGGGGGGGTTCCTACAATGAGCAGTTCTTC
TRBJ2-5 | . | TRBV5-1 | . | CASSLGRETQYF | TGCGCCAGCAGCTTGGGTCGGGAGACCCAGTACTTC
TRBJ2-7 | . | TRBV28 | TRBD1 | CASSVQGDISYEQYF | TGTGCCAGCAGTGTACAGGGGGATATAAGCTACGAGCAGTACTTC
TRBJ1-1 | . | TRBV6-5 | . | CASSYSELNTEAFF | TGTGCCAGCAGTTATTCGGAGCTTAACACTGAAGCTTTCTTT
TRBJ1-1 | . | TRBV9 | . | CASSVVPGSNTEAFF | TGTGCCAGCAGCGTAGTTCCGGGGTCGAACACTGAAGCTTTCTTT
TRBJ2-3 | . | TRBV5-1 | . | CASSSSLDTQYF | TGCGCCAGCAGCTCCTCCCTGGATACGCAGTATTTT
TRBJ1-5 | . | TRBV15 | . | CATSRDGGMNQPQHF | TGTGCCACCAGCAGAGACGGGGGGATGAACCAGCCCCAGCATTTT
TRBJ2-3 | . | TRBV9 | . | CASSVGRGTRSDTQYF | TGTGCCAGCAGCGTAGGGCGGGGGACAAGGAGTGATACGCAGTATTTT
TRBJ2-1 | . | TRBV2 | TRBD2 | CASEQLAGAYNEQFF | TGTGCCAGCGAACAACTAGCGGGAGCATACAATGAGCAGTTCTTC
TRBJ2-1 | . | TRBV6-5 | . | CASRRNRYNEQFF | TGTGCCAGCAGGAGGAATAGATACAATGAGCAGTTCTTC
TRBJ2-7 | . | TRBV7-3 | . | CASSQRIHSYEQYF | TGTGCCAGCAGCCAGCGGATACACTCCTACGAGCAGTACTTC
TRBJ2-7 | once | TRBV19 | . | CASSLLGARDEQYF | TGTGCCAGTAGCCTTTTGGGGGCTAGGGACGAGCAGTACTTC
TRBJ2-7 | . | TRBV5-1 | TRBD2 | CASSSGLAGPYEQYF | TGCGCCAGCAGCTCGGGACTAGCGGGACCCTACGAGCAGTACTTC
TRBJ2-7 | . | TRBV7-7 | . | CASSFNRLTEQYF | TGTGCCAGCAGCTTCAACAGGTTGACCGAGCAGTACTTC
TRBJ1-1 | . | TRBV19 | . | CASSMPNGARAFF | TGTGCCAGTAGTATGCCCAACGGTGCTCGGGCTTTCTTT
TRBJ2-7 | . | TRBV5-1 | . | CASRLNDQGFSYEQYF | TGCGCCAGCAGACTTAACGATCAGGGGTTTTCCTACGAGCAGTACTTC
TRBJ2-7 | . | TRBV4-1 | TRBD1 | CASSQSPGTGREQYF | TGCGCCAGCAGCCAATCGCCCGGGACAGGTAGGGAGCAGTACTTC
TRBJ2-7 | . | TRBV7-9 | TRBD1 | CASSSGTVYEQYF | TGTGCCAGCAGCTCGGGGACAGTCTACGAGCAGTACTTC
TRBJ1-2 | . | TRBV7-9 | TRBD1 | CASSLGTGGEDGYTF | TGTGCCAGCAGCTTAGGGACAGGGGGCGAGGATGGCTACACCTTC
TRBJ2-7 | . | TRBV13 | TRBD1 | CASSLRQGAYEQYF | TGTGCCAGCAGCCTTCGACAGGGGGCCTACGAGCAGTACTTC
TRBJ2-1 | . | TRBV5-6 | TRBD1 | CASSLATGNPYNEQFF | TGTGCCAGCAGCCTCGCGACAGGGAATCCCTACAATGAGCAGTTCTTC
TRBJ2-3 | . | TRBV30 | . | CAWSVLGPDTQYF | TGTGCCTGGAGTGTACTGGGGCCAGATACGCAGTATTTT
TRBJ2-5 | . | TRBV19 | TRBD1 | CATADREETQYF | TGTGCCACCGCCGACAGGGAAGAGACCCAGTACTTC
TRBJ1-2 | few | TRBV5-4 | TRBD1 | CASSSQGNYGYTF | TGTGCCAGCAGTTCACAGGGGAACTATGGCTACACCTTC
TRBJ2-5 | . | TRBV7-9 | . | CASSLAVTGPPTQYF | TGTGCCAGCAGCTTAGCTGTTACAGGGCCCCCGACCCAGTACTTC
TRBJ1-2 | . | TRBV9 | TRBD1 | CASTWGDGQATGVYTF | TGTGCCAGCACATGGGGTGACGGACAGGCCACTGGTGTCTACACCTTC
TRBJ1-5 | . | TRBV19 | . | CASSIPQYAYQPQHF | TGTGCCAGTAGTATCCCACAGTACGCTTATCAGCCCCAGCATTTT
TRBJ1-1 | few | TRBV2 | TRBD1 | CASSPRTGFAFF | TGTGCCAGCAGTCCCCGGACAGGGTTTGCTTTCTTT
TRBJ2-7 | . | TRBV5-1 | TRBD2 | CASSPGLAAGTYEQYF | TGCGCCAGCAGCCCGGGACTAGCGGCCGGCACCTACGAGCAGTACTTC
TRBJ2-1 | . | TRBV27 | TRBD2 | CASSLSGGRALYNEQFF | TGTGCCAGCAGTTTATCGGGCGGGAGGGCTCTTTACAATGAGCAGTTCTTC
TRBJ2-7 | . | TRBV4-1 | TRBD2 | CASRQLGLAVYEQYF | TGCGCCAGCAGACAATTAGGACTAGCGGTCTACGAGCAGTACTTC
TRBJ2-7 | . | TRBV5-1 | . | CASSLGRGQRTYEQYF | TGCGCCAGCAGCTTGGGGCGGGGTCAGCGCACCTACGAGCAGTACTTC
TRBJ2-7 | . | TRBV19 | . | CASTQNAGIEQYF | TGTGCCAGTACCCAGAACGCGGGGATCGAGCAGTACTTC